The next 27 T cell receptor beta chains were all read from a single sample in a study of radiation and T cells in renal cell carcinoma. As for time point: baseline pretreatment blood. Sample treatment: 15 Gy SBRT to primary tumor, nephrectomy 4 weeks later. TCRdb's copy holds only in-frame clones and misses some; the assay was immunoSEQ multiplex PCR. The repertoire consists of 45,000 or so clones, with about 83% occurring once and the leading ten covering 30% to 35%. The starting material was blood, obtained from a patient whose treatment included radiotherapy and nephrectomy. Every receptor here comes from a woman in her 70s with renal cell carcinoma.

The gene calls are TRBV5-1 and TRBJ2-3, with D unclear. Germline V gives CDR1 SGHRS, CDR2 YFSETQ. The CDR3 has 15 amino acids. Trimming took off 0 bases at V and 2 bases at J, with 10 bases between the two ends. In DNA form, the CDR3 reads TGCGCCAGCAGCTTGGGTTTGGATTACACAGATACGCAGTATTTT. Translating it yields CASSLGLDYTDTQYF.

This rearrangement joins TRBV9 to TRBJ1-3; 12 bases match TRBD1. Germline V lookup: CDR1 SGDLS, CDR2 YYNGEE. The CDR3 extends over 17 amino acids. V trimming: 5 bases; J trimming: 0 bases; junction bases outside the gene matches: 6. CDR3 loop: CASSAGTGGYSGNTIYF. CDR3 in DNA: TGTGCCAGCAGTGCCGGGACAGGGGGCTACTCTGGAAACACCATATATTTT.

This clone was seen once. V is TRBV5-4 and J is TRBJ2-3; 8 bases are a match to TRBD2. CDR3 length equals 15 residues. Germline CDR1 and CDR2: SGHNT and YYREEE (reference sequence). The V gene end was trimmed by 7 bases and the J gene end by 8 bases; junction bases not matched to a gene: 15. Written as DNA, the CDR3 is TGTGCCAGCTCCTTAGCGGGATTCTACGGCGGTACGCAGTATTTT. Its translation is CASSLAGFYGGTQYF.

The rearrangement uses TRBV29-1 and TRBJ2-2; D could derive from TRBD1 or TRBD2 (6 bases each). The germline V gene has CDR1 SQVTM and CDR2 ANQGSEA. V was shortened by 7 bases and J by 5 bases, with 17 bases between the two germline ends. The CDR3 covers 14 residues. CDR3 sequence (DNA): TGCAGCGCCGAGGGGGGCGGCGGAACCGGGGAGCTGTTTTTT. This sequence encodes CSAEGGGGTGELFF.

This chain links TRBV19 with TRBJ1-1; D is possibly TRBD1 (5 bases). V lost 3 bases to trimming and J lost 4 bases, with 21 bases between them. Germline values: CDR1 LNHDA, CDR2 SQIVND (reference sequence). There are 17 residues in the CDR3. CDR3 sequence reads: CASSIDRVGALGTEAFF. CDR3 bases: TGTGCCAGTAGTATTGATAGAGTCGGGGCCCTGGGCACTGAAGCTTTCTTT.

This sequence joins TRBV29-1 and TRBJ2-2; 10 bases are a match to TRBD1. Trimming at V came to 6 bases and at J to 4 bases, leaving 5 bases not matched to a gene. The CDR3 is 14 residues long. From germline, CDR1 is SQVTM and CDR2 ANQGSEA. The CDR3 DNA reads TGCAGCGTGGCCGGGACAGGGGTCACCGGGGAGCTGTTTTTT. Its protein product is CSVAGTGVTGELFF.

This chain connects TRBV7-8 to TRBJ1-3; D is unclear. The CDR3 length is 17 residues. The V gene's germline CDR1 is SGHVS and CDR2 FQNEAQ. V shed 5 bases and J shed 2 bases, with 19 bases lying between them. For the CDR3, the DNA is TGTGCCAGCAGCAGTAATGGGCCGCGTTCGGCTGGAAACACCATATATTTT. The encoded protein is CASSSNGPRSAGNTIYF.

The rearrangement uses TRBV1 and TRBJ1-2; the table's D gene call, TRBD1, was not cross checked with the DNA. TRBV1 is flagged as a pseudogene. The CDR3 length is 20 residues. The CDR3 coding sequence is TGCACCAGCAATCTAATGGGTCGGGACAGGGGGCCTCCAGGGGACTATGGCTACACCTTC. Amino acids: CTSNLMGRDRGPPGDYGYTF.

The chain couples TRBV7-9 to TRBJ2-3; TRBD2 agrees at 10 bases. There are 13 residues in the CDR3. V was pared by 7 bases and J by 8 bases, with 6 bases of the junction left unmatched. Germline CDR1 is SEHNR and CDR2 is FQNEAQ (reference sequence). This CDR3 is CASTLAGVVTQYF. The CDR3 nucleotides are TGTGCCAGCACCCTAGCGGGGGTGGTTACGCAGTATTTT.

This clone has a handful of counts. The gene calls are TRBV6-5 and TRBJ2-5; a weak D match, TRBD2 (5 bases). CDR3 length equals 12 residues. Trimming stripped 8 bases from V and 5 bases from J, with 12 bases between. Germline lookup yields CDR1 MNHEY and CDR2 SVGAGI. The chain's CDR3 is CASGSRRETQYF. The CDR3 nucleotides read TGTGCCAGCGGTAGCAGGAGGGAGACCCAGTACTTC.

V gene TRBV20-1 combines with J gene TRBJ2-3; D remains ambiguous. This CDR3 has 11 residues. Trimming took off 6 bases at V and 2 bases at J, with 6 bases between the two ends. The germline V gene encodes CDR1 DFQATT and CDR2 SNEGSKA (reference sequence). In DNA, the CDR3 is TGCAGTGCCCCCATCACAGATACGCAGTATTTT. It encodes CSAPITDTQYF.

The chain has TRBV7-2 and TRBJ1-5, with D perhaps TRBD1 (5 bases). Per the germline V gene, CDR1 is SGHTA and CDR2 is FQGNSA. The CDR3 sequence is 15 residues long. Deletions cut 4 bases from V and 0 bases from J, with 10 bases between. The DNA for the CDR3 is TGTGCCAGCAGCTGGGGGGGGGTTAGCAATCAGCCCCAGCATTTT. Protein product: CASSWGGVSNQPQHF. The complete variable domain, with remaining parts taken from reference TRBV7-2 and TRBJ1-5, reads GAGVSQSPSNKVTEKGKDVELRCDPISGHTALYWYRQSLGQGLEFLIYFQGNSAPDKSGLPSDRFSAERTGGSVSTLTIQRTQQEDSAVYLCASSWGGVSNQPQHFGDGTRLSIL.

The J gene is TRBJ2-3, the V gene TRBV6-5; D possibly uses TRBD1 or TRBD2 (5 bases each). CDR1 MNHEY and CDR2 SVGAGI come from the germline V gene. The CDR3 sequence is 15 residues long. The V end lost 5 bases, the J end lost 0 bases, and 12 bases lay between the germline ends. DNA of the CDR3: TGTGCCAGCAGTCTTCAGGGACCTAGCACAGATACGCAGTATTTT. Translated, it gives CASSLQGPSTDTQYF.

This chain connects TRBV7-8 to TRBJ2-7; D tentatively fits TRBD1 or TRBD2 (5 bases each). The CDR3 extends over 14 amino acids. From germline, CDR1 is SGHVS and CDR2 FQNEAQ. V lost 1 base and J lost 3, with 10 bases in between. CDR3 sequence: CASSLGVGRYEQYF. CDR3 DNA sequence: TGTGCCAGCAGCTTAGGGGTGGGACGCTACGAGCAGTACTTC.

This clone was observed a single time. This chain joins TRBV6-5 and TRBJ1-5; D gene ambiguous. The length of the CDR3 is 15 residues. The V end was cut by 7 bases, the J end by 0 bases, with 13 bases between. Germline CDR1 reads MNHEY; CDR2 reads SVGAGI. Written as DNA, the CDR3 is TGTGCCAGCACCCCGGGAGGGAATAGCAATCAGCCCCAGCATTTT. Residues: CASTPGGNSNQPQHF.

The V and J genes are TRBV30 and TRBJ2-5; TRBD1 matches at 9 bases. The DNA matches TRBJ2-7 better at its end, which makes the J call doubtful. The CDR3 covers 13 residues. Germline values: CDR1 GTSNPN, CDR2 SVGIG (reference sequence). The CDR3 DNA reads TGTGCCTGGGAGACAGGGGGCTCCTACGAGCAGTACTTC. It is translated as CAWETGGSYEQYF.

V gene TRBV7-9 combines with J gene TRBJ1-5; TRBD1 aligns across 10 bases. Trimming at V came to 4 bases and at J to 10 bases, leaving 7 bases not matched to a gene. CDR3 length: 14 amino acids. CDR1 and CDR2 from the germline V gene are SEHNR and FQNEAQ (reference sequence). CDR3 bases: TGTGCCAGCAGCTCCGGGACAGGGGACTTTCCCCAGCATTTT. It specifies CASSSGTGDFPQHF.

This clone was counted only a few times. The CDR3 reads CASSLWQTTKNIQYF. The DNA for the CDR3 is TGTGCCAGCAGCTTGTGGCAGACGACCAAAAACATTCAGTACTTC. The rearrangement uses TRBV5-6 and TRBJ2-4, with no clear D. Germline loops: CDR1 SGHDT, CDR2 YYEEEE. Trimming took off 1 base at V and 2 bases at J, with 10 bases between the two ends. The CDR3 loop spans 15 amino acids.

The J gene is TRBJ1-6, the V gene TRBV7-8, with 8 bases matching TRBD1. With V trimmed by 5 bases and J by 10 bases, 10 bases remained unmatched. The V gene's germline CDR1 is SGHVS and CDR2 FQNEAQ. The CDR3 totals 15 residues. The CDR3 here is CASSQYGTGRSPLHF. In nucleotides, the CDR3 is TGTGCCAGCAGCCAATACGGGACAGGAAGGTCACCCCTCCACTTT.

This chain uses TRBV5-8 with TRBJ1-1; D remains ambiguous. Germline loops: CDR1 SGHTS, CDR2 YDEGEE. The CDR3 is made up of 16 amino acids. Trimming stripped 6 bases from V and 1 base from J, with 19 bases between. The CDR3 sequence: CASILGWVGSNTEAFF. The DNA of the CDR3 is TGTGCCAGCATCCTCGGCTGGGTGGGATCGAACACTGAAGCTTTCTTT.

V is TRBV29-1 and J is TRBJ2-4; 8 bases agree with TRBD1. The CDR3 is 14 amino acids. Germline V gene lookup returns CDR1 SQVTM and CDR2 ANQGSEA. V lost 7 bases, J lost 2 bases, and 7 bases stayed unmatched. Here the CDR3 DNA reads TGCAGCGCCTCGACAGGGGTCTCCAAAAACATTCAGTACTTC. Protein product: CSASTGVSKNIQYF.

The chain uses TRBV28 and TRBJ1-1, with D perhaps matching TRBD1 (5 bases). Trimming took 7 bases from V and 5 from J, leaving 20 bases between them. The germline V gene has CDR1 MDHEN and CDR2 SYDVKM. CDR3 length: 15 residues. CDR3 region: CASMSWGGEWTEAFF. The DNA for the CDR3 is TGTGCCAGCATGTCGTGGGGGGGTGAATGGACTGAAGCTTTCTTT.

The V and J genes are TRBV5-1 and TRBJ1-3, with a weak D call TRBD1 (6 bases). The CDR3 is 16 residues long. V lost 2 bases and J 0 bases, leaving 12 bases between the germline ends. The germline V gene has CDR1 SGHRS and CDR2 YFSETQ. In nucleotides, the CDR3 is TGCGCCAGCAGCTTATCCGGGGGCCTCTCTGGAAACACCATATATTTT. This codes for CASSLSGGLSGNTIYF.

A single count supports this clone. The rearrangement joins TRBV7-3 to TRBJ2-5; no clear D gene. Germline V gene lookup returns CDR1 SGHTA and CDR2 FQGTGA. V was trimmed by 4 bases and J by 7 bases, leaving 13 bases between them. The length of the CDR3 is 13 residues. The DNA of the CDR3 is TGTGCCAGCAGCTCGGACGCGGTGGGGACCCAGTACTTC. It yields the protein CASSSDAVGTQYF. The full variable domain, with the rest looked up from reference TRBV7-3 and TRBJ2-5, is GAGVSQTPSNKVTEKGKYVELRCDPISGHTALYWYRQSLGQGPEFLIYFQGTGAADDSGLPNDRFFAVRPEGSVSTLKIQRTERGDSAVYLCASSSDAVGTQYFGPGTRLLVL.

This clone was seen a handful of times. This chain uses TRBV7-8 with TRBJ1-4; unclear D gene. The CDR3 has 14 amino acids. V lost 5 bases, J lost 1 base, and 8 bases lay in between. The germline V gene has CDR1 SGHVS and CDR2 FQNEAQ. Here the CDR3 reads CASSPSRTNEKLFF. CDR3 DNA: TGTGCCAGCAGCCCGAGCAGAACTAATGAAAAACTGTTTTTT.

The chain has TRBV6-1 and TRBJ2-7; 10 bases match TRBD1. This CDR3 contains 15 residues. Germline CDR1 and CDR2: MNHNS and SASEGT. V shed 8 bases and J 3 bases; nucleotides not matched to a gene: 10. The CDR3 sequence is CASSRGTGDGYEQYF. For the CDR3, the DNA is TGTGCCAGCTCCAGGGGGACAGGGGACGGCTACGAGCAGTACTTC.

The chain uses TRBV2 and TRBJ1-1; 10 bases agree with TRBD1. The CDR3 runs 18 residues. J was trimmed by 3 bases and V by 4 bases; bases with no gene match: 14. CDR1 and CDR2 from the germline V gene are SNHLY and FYNNEI. In nucleotides, the CDR3 is TGTGCCAGCAGTGCCGGGAGACAGGGGGCGAGGGGGGACACTGAAGCTTTCTTT. Amino acids: CASSAGRQGARGDTEAFF. Supplemented by reference TRBV2 and TRBJ1-1, the full variable domain reads EPEVTQTPSHQVTQMGQEVILRCVPISNHLYFYWYRQILGQKVEFLVSFYNNEISEKSEIFDDQFSVERPDGSNFTLKIRSTKLEDSAMYFCASSAGRQGARGDTEAFFGQGTRLTVV.